The following is a T cell receptor (beta chain) sequence with its context. What it binds is not known. These data belong to a study of cytomegalovirus exposure and HLA in healthy donors. 60 Vbeta and 13 Jbeta primers were used in PCR. Assay used: immunoSEQ multiplex PCR; TCRdb lists only in-frame clones, some missing. Among 95,000 to 150,000 clones, approximately 81% were seen once, and the ten largest hold roughly 4%. This CDR3 comprises 15 residues. The germline gives CDR1 SGHAT, CDR2 FQNNGV. V lost 7 bases, J lost 0 bases, and 10 bases lay in between. Regarding the study as a whole: Later analysis identified 17,000 or so TCR beta sequences associated with HLA alleles, using a false discovery rate threshold of 0.05. Within an earlier analysis, most TCR beta V segments proved productive either about 87% or about 30% of the time. Sequencing artifact likely explains a cluster of highly shared sequence variants. It was approximately 150 TCR beta chains that were listed as cytomegalovirus-associated.

Sequencing used PBMCs. The clonotype comes from a young man in good health and CMV-seropositive. This chain connects TRBV11-2 to TRBJ1-6; D is ambiguous. Here the CDR3 reads CASTPESSYNSPLHF. The CDR3 DNA reads as TGTGCCAGCACCCCCGAGAGCTCCTATAATTCACCCCTCCACTTT.